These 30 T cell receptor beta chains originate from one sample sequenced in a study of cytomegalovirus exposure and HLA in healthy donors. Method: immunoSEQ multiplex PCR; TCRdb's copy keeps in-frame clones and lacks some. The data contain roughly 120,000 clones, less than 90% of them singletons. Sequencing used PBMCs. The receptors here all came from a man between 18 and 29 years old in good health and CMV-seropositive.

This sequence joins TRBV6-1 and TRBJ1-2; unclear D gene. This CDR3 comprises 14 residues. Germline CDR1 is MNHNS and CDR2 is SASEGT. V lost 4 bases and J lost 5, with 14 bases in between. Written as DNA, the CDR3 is TGTGCCAGCAGTGTTCCCCGGACTGGATATGGCTACACCTTC. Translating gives CASSVPRTGYGYTF.

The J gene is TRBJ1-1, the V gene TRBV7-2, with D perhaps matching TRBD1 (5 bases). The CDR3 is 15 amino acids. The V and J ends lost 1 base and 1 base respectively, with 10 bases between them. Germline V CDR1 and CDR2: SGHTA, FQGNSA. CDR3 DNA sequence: TGTGCCAGCAGCTTAGGGGGGGTTAGGAACACTGAAGCTTTCTTT. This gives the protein CASSLGGVRNTEAFF. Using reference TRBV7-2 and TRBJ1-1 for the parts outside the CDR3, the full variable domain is GAGVSQSPSNKVTEKGKDVELRCDPISGHTALYWYRQSLGQGLEFLIYFQGNSAPDKSGLPSDRFSAERTGGSVSTLTIQRTQQEDSAVYLCASSLGGVRNTEAFFGQGTRLTVV.

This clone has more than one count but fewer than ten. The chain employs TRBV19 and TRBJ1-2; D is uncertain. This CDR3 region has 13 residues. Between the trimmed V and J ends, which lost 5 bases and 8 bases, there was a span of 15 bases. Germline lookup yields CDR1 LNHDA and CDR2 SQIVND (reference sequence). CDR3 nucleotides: TGTGCCAGTAGTCCCCGTCCTACGGGGGGCTACACCTTC. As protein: CASSPRPTGGYTF.

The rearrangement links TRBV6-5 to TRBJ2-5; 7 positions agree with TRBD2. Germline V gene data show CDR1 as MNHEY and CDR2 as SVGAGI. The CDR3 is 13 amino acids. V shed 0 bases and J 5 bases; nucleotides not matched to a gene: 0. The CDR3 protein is CASSYSGGETQYF. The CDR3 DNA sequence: TGTGCCAGCAGTTACTCGGGGGGGGAGACCCAGTACTTC.

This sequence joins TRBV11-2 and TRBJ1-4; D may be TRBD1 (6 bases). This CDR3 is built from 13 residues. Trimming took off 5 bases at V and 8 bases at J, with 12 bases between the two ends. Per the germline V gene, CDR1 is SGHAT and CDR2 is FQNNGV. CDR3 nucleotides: TGTGCCAGCAGCCCACAGGGTCGAGAAAAACTGTTTTTT. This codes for CASSPQGREKLFF.

CDR3 bases: TGTGCCGGCCGGGGGGGCGTGGGATTGTCCTACAATGAGCAGTTCTTC. This translates into CAGRGGVGLSYNEQFF. V gene TRBV2 combines with J gene TRBJ2-1; 8 bases line up with TRBD2. Germline V gene data show CDR1 as SNHLY and CDR2 as FYNNEI. The CDR3 totals 16 residues. The V and J ends lost 11 bases and 1 base, in that order; junction bases with no gene match: 13.

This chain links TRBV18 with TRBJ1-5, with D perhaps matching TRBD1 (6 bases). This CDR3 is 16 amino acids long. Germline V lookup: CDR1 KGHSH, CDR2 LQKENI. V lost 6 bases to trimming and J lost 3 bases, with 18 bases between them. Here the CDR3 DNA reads TGTGCCAGCTCTAGGGATCCACAGGGTTACAATCAGCCCCAGCATTTT. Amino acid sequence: CASSRDPQGYNQPQHF.

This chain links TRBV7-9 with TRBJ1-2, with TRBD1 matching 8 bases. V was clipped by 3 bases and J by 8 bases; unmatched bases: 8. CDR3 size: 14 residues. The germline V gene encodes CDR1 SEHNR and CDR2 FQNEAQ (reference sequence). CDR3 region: CASSFQGAGDGYTF. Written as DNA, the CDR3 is TGTGCCAGCAGCTTCCAGGGGGCAGGGGACGGCTACACCTTC.

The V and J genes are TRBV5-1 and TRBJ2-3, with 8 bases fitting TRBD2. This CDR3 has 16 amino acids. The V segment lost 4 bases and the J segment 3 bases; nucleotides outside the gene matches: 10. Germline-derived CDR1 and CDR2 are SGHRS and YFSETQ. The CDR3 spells CASSDGAGGETDTQYF. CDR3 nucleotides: TGCGCCAGCAGCGACGGGGCCGGGGGGGAAACAGATACGCAGTATTTT.

The CDR3 loop reads CASSQLGTIYF. The CDR3 nucleotides are TGCGCCAGCAGCCAACTAGGCACCATATATTTT. The chain is built from TRBV4-3 and TRBJ1-3; D is uncertain. From germline, CDR1 is LGHNA and CDR2 YSLEER. V lost 2 bases and J lost 9, with 5 bases in between. The CDR3 is 11 amino acids.

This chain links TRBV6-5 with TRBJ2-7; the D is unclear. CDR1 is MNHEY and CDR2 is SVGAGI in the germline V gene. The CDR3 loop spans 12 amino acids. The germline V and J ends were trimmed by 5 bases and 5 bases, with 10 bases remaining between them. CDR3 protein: CASSHRSDEQYF. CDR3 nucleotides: TGTGCCAGCAGTCACCGCTCGGACGAGCAGTACTTC.

CDR3 sequence (DNA): TGTGCCAGTAGTCAGGGTAAGGGTTTCACTGAAGCTTTCTTT. It encodes CASSQGKGFTEAFF. The rearrangement joins TRBV19 to TRBJ1-1; tentatively, D is TRBD1 (5 bases). Trimming removed 5 bases at V and 4 bases at J, with 14 bases between. There are 14 residues in the CDR3. Germline V gives CDR1 LNHDA, CDR2 SQIVND (reference sequence).

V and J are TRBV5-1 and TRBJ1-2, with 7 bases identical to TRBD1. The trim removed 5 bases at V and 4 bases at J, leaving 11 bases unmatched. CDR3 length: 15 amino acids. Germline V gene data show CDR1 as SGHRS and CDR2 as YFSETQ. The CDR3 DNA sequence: TGCGCCAGCAGTCCCGAGGGACAGTCCCGCTATGGCTACACCTTC. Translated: CASSPEGQSRYGYTF.

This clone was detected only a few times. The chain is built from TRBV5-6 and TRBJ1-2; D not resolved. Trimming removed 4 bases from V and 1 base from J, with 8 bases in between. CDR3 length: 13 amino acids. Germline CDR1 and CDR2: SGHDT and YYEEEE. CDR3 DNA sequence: TGTGCCAGCAGCCTTTTCGGTAACTATGGCTACACCTTC. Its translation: CASSLFGNYGYTF.

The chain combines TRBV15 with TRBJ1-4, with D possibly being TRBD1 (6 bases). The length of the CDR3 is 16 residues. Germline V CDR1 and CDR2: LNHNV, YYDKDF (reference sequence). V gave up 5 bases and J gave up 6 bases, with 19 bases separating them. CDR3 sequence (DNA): TGTGCCACCAGCTCTCCTCCGGGACATGGTGATGAAAAACTGTTTTTT. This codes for CATSSPPGHGDEKLFF.

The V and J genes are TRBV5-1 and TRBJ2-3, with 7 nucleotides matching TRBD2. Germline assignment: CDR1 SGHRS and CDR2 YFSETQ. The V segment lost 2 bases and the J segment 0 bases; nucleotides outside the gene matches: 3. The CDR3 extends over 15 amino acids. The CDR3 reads CASSFAGASTDTQYF. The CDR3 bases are TGCGCCAGCAGCTTCGCGGGAGCTAGCACAGATACGCAGTATTTT.

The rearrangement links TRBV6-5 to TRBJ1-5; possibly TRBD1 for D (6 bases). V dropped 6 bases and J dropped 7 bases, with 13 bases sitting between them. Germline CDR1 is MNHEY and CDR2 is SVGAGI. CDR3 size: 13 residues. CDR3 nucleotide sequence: TGTGCCAGCAGACCGACAGGAAACCAGCCCCAGCATTTT. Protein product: CASRPTGNQPQHF.

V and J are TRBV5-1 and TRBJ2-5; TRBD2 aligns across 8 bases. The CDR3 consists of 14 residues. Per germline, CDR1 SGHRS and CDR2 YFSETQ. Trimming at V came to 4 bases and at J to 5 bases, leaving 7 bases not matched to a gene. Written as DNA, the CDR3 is TGCGCCAGCAGCCTGACGAGCGGGGGCGAGACCCAGTACTTC. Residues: CASSLTSGGETQYF. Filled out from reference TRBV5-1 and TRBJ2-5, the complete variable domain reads KAGVTQTPRYLIKTRGQQVTLSCSPISGHRSVSWYQQTPGQGLQFLFEYFSETQRNKGNFPGRFSGRQFSNSRSEMNVSTLELGDSALYLCASSLTSGGETQYFGPGTRLLVL.

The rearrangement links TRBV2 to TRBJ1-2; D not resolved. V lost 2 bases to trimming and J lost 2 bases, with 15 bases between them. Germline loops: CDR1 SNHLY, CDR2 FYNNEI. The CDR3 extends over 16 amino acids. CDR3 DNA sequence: TGTGCCAGCAGTGAAACGGGAGAACCCTTAAACTATGGCTACACCTTC. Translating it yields CASSETGEPLNYGYTF.

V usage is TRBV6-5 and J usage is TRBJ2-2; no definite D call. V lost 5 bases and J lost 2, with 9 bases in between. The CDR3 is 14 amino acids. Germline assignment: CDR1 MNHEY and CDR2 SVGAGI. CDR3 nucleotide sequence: TGTGCCAGCAGTCCCGGGTACAACACCGGGGAGCTGTTTTTT. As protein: CASSPGYNTGELFF.

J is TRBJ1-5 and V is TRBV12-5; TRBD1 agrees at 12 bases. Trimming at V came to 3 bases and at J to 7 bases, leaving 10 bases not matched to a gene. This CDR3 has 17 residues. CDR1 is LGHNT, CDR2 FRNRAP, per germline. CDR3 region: CASGFTGQGADYQPQHF. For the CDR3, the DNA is TGTGCTAGTGGTTTTACGGGACAGGGGGCTGACTACCAGCCCCAGCATTTT. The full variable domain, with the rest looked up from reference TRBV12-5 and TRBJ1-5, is DARVTQTPRHKVTEMGQEVTMRCQPILGHNTVFWYRQTMMQGLELLAYFRNRAPLDDSGMPKDRFSAEMPDATLATLKIQPSEPRDSAVYFCASGFTGQGADYQPQHFGDGTRLSIL.

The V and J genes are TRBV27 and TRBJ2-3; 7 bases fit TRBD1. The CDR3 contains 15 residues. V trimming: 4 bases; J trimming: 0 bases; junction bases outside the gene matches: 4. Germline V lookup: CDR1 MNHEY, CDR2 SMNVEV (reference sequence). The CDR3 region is CASSWGQRSTDTQYF. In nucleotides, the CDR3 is TGTGCCAGCAGTTGGGGACAGAGAAGCACAGATACGCAGTATTTT.

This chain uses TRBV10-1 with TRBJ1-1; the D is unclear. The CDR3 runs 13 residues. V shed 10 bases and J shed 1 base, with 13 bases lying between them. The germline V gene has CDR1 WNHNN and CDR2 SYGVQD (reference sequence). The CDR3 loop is CATRAGGNTEAFF. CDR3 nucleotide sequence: TGCGCCACCCGCGCCGGAGGGAACACTGAAGCTTTCTTT.

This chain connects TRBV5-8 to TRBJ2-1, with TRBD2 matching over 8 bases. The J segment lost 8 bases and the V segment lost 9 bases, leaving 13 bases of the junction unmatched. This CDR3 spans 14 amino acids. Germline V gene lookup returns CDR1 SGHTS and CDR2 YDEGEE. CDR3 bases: TGTGCCACCACCTCGCGGGGGGCTAGGGATGAGCAGTTCTTC. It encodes CATTSRGARDEQFF.

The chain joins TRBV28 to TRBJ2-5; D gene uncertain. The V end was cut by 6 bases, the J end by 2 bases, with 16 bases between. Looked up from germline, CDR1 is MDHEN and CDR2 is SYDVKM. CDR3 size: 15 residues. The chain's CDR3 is CASSHRRMWQETQYF. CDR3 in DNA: TGTGCCAGCAGCCACCGGCGGATGTGGCAAGAGACCCAGTACTTC.

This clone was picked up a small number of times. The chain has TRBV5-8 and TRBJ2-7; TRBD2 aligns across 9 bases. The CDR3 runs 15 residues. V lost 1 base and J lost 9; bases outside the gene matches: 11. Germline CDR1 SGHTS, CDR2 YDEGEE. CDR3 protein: CASSLTWGTSYVQYF. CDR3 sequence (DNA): TGTGCCAGCAGCTTGACCTGGGGGACTAGCTATGTGCAGTACTTC. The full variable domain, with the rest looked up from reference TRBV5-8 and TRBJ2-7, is EAGVTQSPTHLIKTRGQQATLRCSPISGHTSVYWYQQALGLGLQFLLWYDEGEERNRGNFPPRFSGRQFPNYSSELNVNALELEDSALYLCASSLTWGTSYVQYFGPGTRLTVT.

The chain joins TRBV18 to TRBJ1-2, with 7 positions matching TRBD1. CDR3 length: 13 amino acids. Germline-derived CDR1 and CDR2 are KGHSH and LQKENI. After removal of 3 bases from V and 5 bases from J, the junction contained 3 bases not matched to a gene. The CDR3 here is CASSPGQTYGYTF. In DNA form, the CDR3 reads TGTGCCAGCTCACCGGGACAGACTTATGGCTACACCTTC.

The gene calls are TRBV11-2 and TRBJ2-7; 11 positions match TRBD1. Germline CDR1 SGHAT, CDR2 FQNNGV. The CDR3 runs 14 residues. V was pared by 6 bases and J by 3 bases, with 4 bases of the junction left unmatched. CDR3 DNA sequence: TGTGCCAGCAGTCCGGGACAGGGGGGCTACGAGCAGTACTTC. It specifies CASSPGQGGYEQYF.

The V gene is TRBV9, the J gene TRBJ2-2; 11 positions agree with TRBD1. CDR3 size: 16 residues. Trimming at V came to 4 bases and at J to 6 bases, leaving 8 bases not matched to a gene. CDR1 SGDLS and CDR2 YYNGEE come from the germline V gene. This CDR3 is CASSYGQGAGSGELFF. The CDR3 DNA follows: TGTGCCAGCAGCTACGGACAGGGGGCGGGGTCCGGGGAGCTGTTTTTT.

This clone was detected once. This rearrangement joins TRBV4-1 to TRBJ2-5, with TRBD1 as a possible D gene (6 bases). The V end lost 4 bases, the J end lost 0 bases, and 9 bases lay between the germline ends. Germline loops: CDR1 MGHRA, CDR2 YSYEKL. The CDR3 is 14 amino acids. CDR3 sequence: CASSLWDNQETQYF. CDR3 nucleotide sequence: TGCGCCAGCAGCCTCTGGGACAACCAAGAGACCCAGTACTTC.